This T cell receptor (beta chain) was obtained from a study of blood T cell repertoires in COVID-19. In the study overall: From the United States, Italy and Spain came samples of acute and convalescent COVID-19.

CDR1 LNHDA and CDR2 SQIVND come from the germline V gene (reference sequence). Trimming left V 3 bases short and J 8 bases short, with 11 bases between. The CDR3 is made up of 13 amino acids. The data were produced by immunoSEQ multiplex PCR, yet TCRdb's version contains in-frame clones alone and is incomplete. The table includes approximately 130,000 clones, around three quarters detected once. This sequence was found in a human donor in a cohort sampled during active COVID-19. The specimen sequenced was peripheral blood. The genes are TRBV19 and TRBJ2-1; D possibly corresponds to TRBD1 (5 bases). CDR3: CASSIPQGYEQFF. The CDR3 region has the DNA TGTGCCAGTAGTATTCCGCAGGGTTATGAGCAGTTCTTC. Looking up the rest from reference TRBV19 and TRBJ2-1 gives the full variable domain: DGGITQSPKYLFRKEGQNVTLSCEQNLNHDAMYWYRQDPGQGLRLIYYSQIVNDFQKGDIAEGYSVSREKKESFPLTVTSAQKNPTAFYLCASSIPQGYEQFFGPGTRLTVL.